This TCR beta chain is drawn from a study of cytomegalovirus exposure and HLA in healthy donors. On the study more broadly: Out of about 410 genotyped donors, about 84% belonged to the Caucasian-associated ancestry cluster.

The CDR3 totals 14 residues. In germline, CDR1 is LNHDA, CDR2 SQIVND (reference sequence). J gave up 9 bases and V 2 bases, and 5 bases lay outside the gene matches. Primers included in the PCR were 60 Vbeta and 13 Jbeta primers. As originally analysed: An analysis that came later counted some 85 million unique TCR beta chains, roughly 11 million shared. Sequencing was performed with immunoSEQ multiplex PCR; in TCRdb, only in-frame clones are kept and a portion is missing. Clonal size and the V and J genes are those of that table, whereas D and trimming came from the DNA. The profile covers around 210,000 clones, with roughly 84% appearing a single time and 0.2% to 0.25% taken by the ten largest.

The sequence was obtained from a girl aged 2-10 years in good health and CMV-seronegative. V is TRBV19 and J is TRBJ2-1, with 9 bases aligning to TRBD1. Sequencing input: PBMCs. In nucleotides, the CDR3 is TGTGCCAGTAGTATAAGGACAGGGGAGATTGAGCAGTTCTTC. Protein sequence: CASSIRTGEIEQFF.